The 17 T cell receptor beta chains below all came from one sample that was sequenced in a study of post-analysis software for immune sequencing data. Study-level points and caveats: Four or five TRBV segments, TRBV5-6, TRBV5-1 and TRBV20-1 among them, were found more frequent in patients than controls.

No antigen has been assigned to these receptors. Prepared libraries of TCR beta cDNA carried unique molecular identifiers. MiXCR was run by TCRdb on the PCR reads, yielding one entry per CDR3 protein. The top ten hold around 4.7% of the sample, which has fewer than 900,000 distinct CDR3 sequences, roughly 50% seen once. The sequenced sample was blood. These TCRs come from a girl aged 5 to 17 with multiple sclerosis.

The count of this clonotype is one. DNA for the CDR3: TGTGCCAGCAGCCTACTAGTGAACAATGAGCAGTTCTTC. Protein sequence: CASSLLVNNEQFF. This chain connects TRBV7-3 to TRBJ2-1; tentatively, D is TRBD2 (5 bases). CDR1 and CDR2 from the germline V gene are SGHTA and FQGTGA. V lost 5 bases and J 5 bases, leaving 10 bases between the germline ends. The CDR3 covers 13 residues.

This clonotype was picked up a small number of times. The chain has TRBV7-3 and TRBJ2-3; no definite D call. Germline-derived CDR1 and CDR2 are SGHTA and FQGTGA. V was cut by 5 bases and J by 3 bases, with 12 bases left in between. The CDR3 has 14 residues. CDR3: CASSPRPITDTQYF. The CDR3 DNA reads as TGTGCCAGCAGCCCCCGGCCTATAACAGATACGCAGTATTTT.

V usage is TRBV29-1 and J usage is TRBJ2-2, with 7 bases that match TRBD1. V was pared by 5 bases and J by 1 base, with 1 base of the junction left unmatched. This CDR3 has 13 amino acids. The germline V gene encodes CDR1 SQVTM and CDR2 ANQGSEA. DNA of the CDR3: TGCAGCGTTAACAGGGGGAACACCGGGGAGCTGTTTTTT. This codes for CSVNRGNTGELFF.

The genes are TRBV10-3 and TRBJ1-1; no definite D call. The CDR3 has 12 residues. The V end lost 4 bases, the J end lost 5 bases, and 8 bases lay between the germline ends. CDR1 is ENHRY, CDR2 SYGVKD, per germline. CDR3 sequence (DNA): TGTGCCATCAGTGGTGGGGAGACTGAAGCTTTCTTT. Its protein is CAISGGETEAFF.

The chain joins TRBV6-5 to TRBJ2-3; D remains unclear. V dropped 0 bases and J dropped 0 bases, with 10 bases sitting between them. CDR1 and CDR2 (germline): MNHEY, SVGAGI. This CDR3 region has 16 residues. The CDR3 is CASSYSQVGSTDTQYF. The CDR3 DNA sequence: TGTGCCAGCAGTTACTCCCAAGTGGGCAGCACAGATACGCAGTATTTT.

The chain couples TRBV9 to TRBJ2-5; 8 nucleotides align to TRBD1. V trimming: 3 bases; J trimming: 4 bases; junction bases outside the gene matches: 5. CDR1 is SGDLS and CDR2 is YYNGEE in the germline V gene. The CDR3 is 14 residues long. CDR3 sequence (DNA): TGTGCCAGCAGCGCCCCGACAGGGGCAGAGACCCAGTACTTC. Translating gives CASSAPTGAETQYF.

J is TRBJ2-1 and V is TRBV7-2, with 8 bases matching TRBD2. This CDR3 contains 14 residues. CDR1 is SGHTA and CDR2 is FQGNSA in the germline V gene. The ends lost 4 bases at V and 5 bases at J; junction bases unmatched: 4. This CDR3 is CASSSGLVHNEQFF. CDR3 coding DNA: TGTGCCAGCAGCTCGGGACTAGTCCACAATGAGCAGTTCTTC.

V usage is TRBV2 and J usage is TRBJ1-2, with D perhaps TRBD1 (5 bases). This CDR3 has 15 residues. V was pared by 5 bases and J by 5 bases, with 18 bases between. CDR1 is SNHLY and CDR2 is FYNNEI in the germline V gene. Here the CDR3 DNA reads TGTGCCAGCAGTCGGGGCGGCGGCGCGGAATATGGCTACACCTTC. Translation gives CASSRGGGAEYGYTF.

This clonotype was recorded many times. The chain has TRBV20-1 and TRBJ2-1, with D hard to call. V was pared by 3 bases and J by 3 bases, with 15 bases between. The CDR3 is made up of 15 amino acids. Per germline, CDR1 DFQATT and CDR2 SNEGSKA (reference sequence). CDR3 nucleotide sequence: TGCAGTGCTAGCCGGCCCGGACCGAGCTACAATGAGCAGTTCTTC. As protein: CSASRPGPSYNEQFF.

This clonotype was seen a handful of times. The chain links TRBV7-8 to TRBJ2-1; 8 bases match TRBD1. This CDR3 is built from 15 residues. The junction had 14 bases not matched to a gene; V was cut back by 8 bases and J by 8 bases. Germline V gene sequence: CDR1 SGHVS, CDR2 FQNEAQ. The CDR3 reads CASSRLIAGGYEQFF. CDR3 bases: TGTGCCAGCTCCCGGCTAATAGCAGGGGGCTATGAGCAGTTCTTC.

The gene calls are TRBV20-1 and TRBJ2-7; 16 bases are shared with TRBD2. The V segment lost 1 base and the J segment 5 bases; nucleotides outside the gene matches: 8. Germline V gene lookup returns CDR1 DFQATT and CDR2 SNEGSKA (reference sequence). The length of the CDR3 is 17 residues. The CDR3 sequence: CSARVSGLAGGINEQYF. In DNA form, the CDR3 reads TGCAGTGCTAGAGTGTCGGGACTAGCGGGAGGGATCAACGAGCAGTACTTC.

The rearrangement joins TRBV20-1 to TRBJ1-5, with a weak D call TRBD1 (6 bases). The CDR3 is 14 residues long. V lost 6 bases and J lost 6, with 18 bases in between. Germline-derived CDR1 and CDR2 are DFQATT and SNEGSKA (reference sequence). This CDR3 reads CSAGPSDSSQPQHF. The CDR3 DNA reads as TGCAGTGCCGGTCCCTCGGACAGTTCTCAGCCCCAGCATTTT.

In its sample, this clonotype was seen a few times. The rearrangement links TRBV27 to TRBJ2-2, with 7 bases aligning to TRBD2. CDR1 is MNHEY and CDR2 is SMNVEV in the germline V gene (reference sequence). Trimming removed 6 bases from V and 3 bases from J; junction bases left unmatched: 10. The CDR3 runs to 16 residues. The CDR3 region is CASRSNGLVDTGELFF. The CDR3 region has the DNA TGTGCCAGCAGGAGCAATGGACTAGTGGACACCGGGGAGCTGTTTTTT.

This clonotype was detected only once. The V gene is TRBV20-1, the J gene TRBJ2-5, with D perhaps TRBD1 (5 bases). Germline CDR1 is DFQATT and CDR2 is SNEGSKA (reference sequence). This CDR3 region has 14 residues. Deletions cut 6 bases from V and 11 bases from J, with 25 bases between. CDR3 in DNA: TGCAGTGCCCTTCTCCCGGCCAGGGCATATGAGCAGTACTTC. Residues: CSALLPARAYEQYF.

V usage is TRBV29-1 and J usage is TRBJ2-1, with 10 bases matching TRBD1. CDR1 SQVTM and CDR2 ANQGSEA come from the germline V gene. Trimming cost V 6 bases and J 7 bases; bases outside gene matches: 9. The CDR3 has 14 residues. CDR3 nucleotide sequence: TGCAGCGTAGCCGGGACAGGGGATATTAATGAGCAGTTCTTC. Protein product: CSVAGTGDINEQFF.

V is TRBV5-1 and J is TRBJ2-4; the match to TRBD1 covers 9 bases. The J call may not be correct, given that the DNA end is closer to TRBJ2-5. The CDR3 length is 15 residues. Germline V gives CDR1 SGHRS, CDR2 YFSETQ. CDR3 residues: CASSQQGARQETQYF. In nucleotides, the CDR3 is TGCGCCAGCAGCCAACAGGGGGCGAGACAAGAGACCCAGTACTTC.

This chain connects TRBV27 to TRBJ2-5; 7 nucleotides match TRBD2. Germline CDR1 reads MNHEY; CDR2 reads SMNVEV (reference sequence). There are 15 residues in the CDR3. V was clipped by 0 bases and J by 2 bases; unmatched bases: 3. The CDR3 reads CASSLSRAGQETQYF. Written as DNA, the CDR3 is TGTGCCAGCAGTTTATCGAGAGCGGGGCAAGAGACCCAGTACTTC.